This TCR beta chain came from a study of a mutant IDH1 vaccine in newly diagnosed glioma. Using immunoSEQ multiplex PCR, the repertoire was profiled, and TCRdb retains in-frame clones only, with some absent. The sample shows around 66,000 clones, under 90% of them seen only once. With regard to this clone: Its antigen is as yet unknown.

This CDR3 is built from 11 residues. Time point specified: week 11, during vaccination. All doses held 300 ug of mutant IDH1 20-mer peptide, with topical imiquimod. The sequenced sample was PBMCs, obtained from a glioma patient whose treatment included an IDH1 peptide vaccine. The TCR comes from a man aged 45-60 years with glioma. The chain carries TRBV21-1 and TRBJ1-5; TRBD1 is taken as the D call from the table, unchecked against the DNA. TRBV21-1 counts as a pseudogene. The CDR3: CASSTYQPQHF. CDR3 sequence (DNA): TGTGCCAGCAGCACATATCAGCCCCAGCATTTT.